The text below deals with one T cell receptor beta chain. The antigen is not known. This sample's treatment: oral pan-JAK inhibitor, 5-10 mg twice daily. It was cDNA, reverse transcribed from extracted RNA, that served as the sequencing template. Here immunoSEQ multiplex PCR was the method, and the copy in TCRdb shows in-frame clones only, minus some. The repertoire holds 120,000 or so clones, with over 55% as singletons. This sample is part of a study of CD8+ T cells in alopecia areata. Study-level information: For treated patients, severity scores reflected the percentage of scalp area affected. Findings and caveats of the study: Scalp sample data also include resident alphabeta T cells from normal skin. It was observed that many expanded lesional clones persisted in scalp and blood during tofacitinib. Clonality was higher in lesional than normal scalp, especially in alopecia totalis/universalis.

The sample in question was CD4+ T cells sorted from blood, obtained at week 4, from a patient treated with tofacitinib. This sequence originates from a human donor with alopecia areata.

DNA of the CDR3: TGTGCCAGCAGTCAACCTACCGGGACAGGGTTCTACGAGCAGTACTTC. Translating gives CASSQPTGTGFYEQYF. The chain couples TRBV6-6 to TRBJ2-7; TRBD1 agrees at 9 bases. Germline CDR1 is MNHNY and CDR2 is SVGAGI (reference sequence). Trimming took 5 bases from V and 3 from J; bases not matched to a gene: 11. The CDR3 extends over 16 amino acids.